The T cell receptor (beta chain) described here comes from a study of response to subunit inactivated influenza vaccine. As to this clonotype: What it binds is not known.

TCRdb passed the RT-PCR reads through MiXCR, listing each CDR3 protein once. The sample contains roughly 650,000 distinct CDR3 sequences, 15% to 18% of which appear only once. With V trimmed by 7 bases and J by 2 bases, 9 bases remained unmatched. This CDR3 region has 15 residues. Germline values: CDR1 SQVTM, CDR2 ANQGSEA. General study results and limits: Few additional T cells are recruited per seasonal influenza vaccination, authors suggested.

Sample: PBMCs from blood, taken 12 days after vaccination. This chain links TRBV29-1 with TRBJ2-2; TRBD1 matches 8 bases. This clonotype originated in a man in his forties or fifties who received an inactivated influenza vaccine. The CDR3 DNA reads TGCAGCGCTAAAGACAGGGGTCCTAACACCGGGGAGCTGTTTTTT. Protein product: CSAKDRGPNTGELFF.